This T cell receptor (beta chain) was identified in a study of T cell responses to AZD1222 COVID-19 vaccine. Across the whole study: The analysis combined second doses at about 4 or about 12 weeks. Overall study findings and caveats: Researchers took repertoire samples only after the peak T cell response had come. Among spike-specific TCRs, nearly half reportedly target unmutated variant regions. Donors were chiefly white British, with a greater number of females, and clonal diversity was perhaps underestimated.

The CDR3 loop spans 14 amino acids. Data came from immunoSEQ multiplex PCR; TCRdb stores just in-frame clones and leaves some out. This sample has about 110,000 clones; roughly 90% occur once, and the top ten carry about 7%. Points on this clone: Its target is not known.

The sequence came from an adult in good health. This specimen consisted of peripheral blood, obtained on day 0 of AZD1222 vaccination. V is TRBV21-1 and J is TRBJ2-1; TRBD1 is the table's D call and was not checked against the DNA. TRBV21-1 represents a pseudogene. CDR3 DNA sequence: TGTGCCAGCAGTGTGACAGGGTCCTACAATGAGCAGTTCTTC. Translated: CASSVTGSYNEQFF.